Shown below are 22 T cell receptor beta chains from a single sample sequenced in a study of CD8 T cells in ankylosing spondylitis. Each CDR3 protein gets one entry after TCRdb re-called the 5' RACE reads with MiXCR. Found here are 250,000 or so distinct CDR3 sequences, 10% to 13% of them singletons; the top ten hold about 3%. The sequenced sample consisted of blood, either unsorted or a sorted T cell fraction (not recorded which). These receptors were obtained from a male donor with ankylosing spondylitis or in good health (not recorded which).

This clonotype was seen ten or more times. This chain joins TRBV18 and TRBJ2-3, with 7 bases fitting TRBD1. V was pared by 4 bases and J by 2 bases, with 3 bases of the junction left unmatched. This CDR3 spans 14 amino acids. Germline V gives CDR1 KGHSH, CDR2 LQKENI. Written as DNA, the CDR3 is TGTGCCAGCTCACGGGGACAGCTCACAGATACGCAGTATTTT. Protein product: CASSRGQLTDTQYF.

The chain has TRBV6-2 or TRBV6-3 and TRBJ1-1; D uncertain. Trimming shortened V by 0 bases and J by 5 bases, and 13 bases separated the two germline ends. Germline CDR1 reads MNHEY; CDR2 reads SVGEGT. This CDR3 spans 15 amino acids. This CDR3 reads CASSYSTRFETEAFF. Here the CDR3 DNA reads TGTGCCAGCAGTTACTCGACCAGATTCGAAACTGAAGCTTTCTTT.

This clonotype occurred a few times. This rearrangement joins TRBV5-1 to TRBJ2-4, with TRBD2 matching 7 bases. The CDR3 runs to 14 residues. Germline V gene sequence: CDR1 SGHRS, CDR2 YFSETQ. The V gene end was trimmed by 3 bases and the J gene end by 2 bases; junction bases not matched to a gene: 2. CDR3 sequence (DNA): TGCGCCAGCAGCTCAGCGGGGCCCAAAAACATTCAGTACTTC. It codes for CASSSAGPKNIQYF.

Ten or more counts support this clonotype. This chain connects TRBV9 to TRBJ2-7; D ambiguous. V was trimmed by 0 bases and J by 7 bases, leaving 11 bases between them. This CDR3 region has 13 residues. The germline CDR1 and CDR2 sequences are SGDLS and YYNGEE. The CDR3, as DNA: TGTGCCAGCAGCGTAGTGGGCCGGTGGGAGCAGTACTTC. This gives the protein CASSVVGRWEQYF.

This clonotype was counted at least ten times. The chain combines TRBV7-9 with TRBJ2-1; 7 bases fit TRBD1. J lost 14 bases, V lost 4 bases, and 11 bases had no gene match. This CDR3 region has 13 residues. Per the germline V gene, CDR1 is SEHNR and CDR2 is FQNEAQ (reference sequence). CDR3 nucleotide sequence: TGTGCCAGCAGCTCCCGGACAGGAACCCGCGAGTTCTTC. It codes for CASSSRTGTREFF. The whole variable domain, filled in from reference TRBV7-9 and TRBJ2-1, reads DTGVSQNPRHKITKRGQNVTFRCDPISEHNRLYWYRQTLGQGPEFLTYFQNEAQLEKSRLLSDRFSAERPKGSFSTLEIQRTEQGDSAMYLCASSSRTGTREFFGPGTRLTVL.

This clonotype was observed a handful of times. The genes are TRBV6-1 and TRBJ1-3, with D possibly matching TRBD1 (6 bases). V lost 5 bases and J lost 0, with 17 bases in between. Germline loops: CDR1 MNHNS, CDR2 SASEGT. The CDR3 has 17 residues. This CDR3 is CASSLFFSGDSGNTIYF. The DNA of the CDR3 is TGTGCCAGCAGTCTCTTCTTCTCAGGGGACTCTGGAAACACCATATATTTT.

This clonotype was counted at least ten times. The chain carries TRBV20-1 and TRBJ2-3, with 10 bases that match TRBD2. Germline assignment: CDR1 DFQATT and CDR2 SNEGSKA (reference sequence). The CDR3 consists of 16 residues. After removal of 5 bases from V and 0 bases from J, the junction contained 8 bases not matched to a gene. This CDR3 is CSAFHATSGSTDTQYF. DNA for the CDR3: TGCAGTGCTTTCCACGCGACTAGCGGGAGCACAGATACGCAGTATTTT.

This clonotype was recorded many times. The chain recombines TRBV7-9 with TRBJ2-2; perhaps TRBD2 as D (6 bases). From germline, CDR1 is SEHNR and CDR2 FQNEAQ (reference sequence). The CDR3 loop spans 15 amino acids. V dropped 2 bases and J dropped 4 bases, with 11 bases sitting between them. CDR3 protein: CASSLLGEVTGELFF. Here the CDR3 DNA reads TGTGCCAGCAGCTTACTCGGGGAGGTCACCGGGGAGCTGTTTTTT.

This clonotype has ten or more counts. The chain employs TRBV6-1 and TRBJ2-5; the match to TRBD1 covers 8 bases. The CDR3 has 15 residues. Germline values: CDR1 MNHNS, CDR2 SASEGT. The V gene end was trimmed by 4 bases and the J gene end by 5 bases; junction bases not matched to a gene: 9. The CDR3 DNA sequence: TGTGCCAGCAGTGGGGGAACAGGGGGGTTCGAGACCCAGTACTTC. The encoded protein is CASSGGTGGFETQYF.

This clonotype has a count of ten or more. The rearrangement uses TRBV6-1 and TRBJ2-1; 9 positions agree with TRBD2. The germline CDR1 and CDR2 sequences are MNHNS and SASEGT. The CDR3 extends over 15 amino acids. After removal of 6 bases from V and 7 bases from J, the junction contained 10 bases not matched to a gene. In DNA form, the CDR3 reads TGTGCCAGCAGCAAAGGGACTAGCCGTGGGAATGAGCAGTTCTTC. Protein sequence: CASSKGTSRGNEQFF.

This clonotype was seen at least ten times. The genes are TRBV2 and TRBJ2-1, with 7 nucleotides matching TRBD1. The V segment lost 7 bases and the J segment 0 bases; nucleotides outside the gene matches: 3. This CDR3 spans 14 amino acids. Germline V CDR1 and CDR2: SNHLY, FYNNEI. The CDR3 loop reads CASKYRGSYNEQFF. CDR3 sequence (DNA): TGTGCCAGCAAATACAGGGGCTCCTACAATGAGCAGTTCTTC.

This clonotype was picked up many times. V is TRBV30 and J is TRBJ2-2; D possibly uses TRBD1 or TRBD2 (5 bases each). This CDR3 comprises 12 residues. The V end lost 2 bases, the J end lost 6 bases, and 7 bases lay between the germline ends. Germline CDR1 is GTSNPN and CDR2 is SVGIG (reference sequence). This CDR3 is CAWSRGAGELFF. In DNA form, the CDR3 reads TGTGCCTGGAGTAGAGGGGCCGGGGAGCTGTTTTTT. The full variable domain, with the rest looked up from reference TRBV30 and TRBJ2-2, is SQTIHQWPATLVQPVGSPLSLECTVEGTSNPNLYWYRQAAGRGLQLLFYSVGIGQISSEVPQNLSASRPQDRQFILSSKKLLLSDSGFYLCAWSRGAGELFFGEGSRLTVL.

This clonotype showed up many times. The chain recombines TRBV15 with TRBJ1-4; D is unresolved. The CDR3 length is 13 residues. Trimming shortened V by 0 bases and J by 5 bases, and 4 bases separated the two germline ends. Germline-derived CDR1 and CDR2 are LNHNV and YYDKDF (reference sequence). The CDR3 loop reads CATSRDPNEKLFF. CDR3 DNA: TGTGCCACCAGCAGAGACCCAAATGAAAAACTGTTTTTT.

This clonotype has a handful of counts. The V and J genes are TRBV20-1 and TRBJ1-5; TRBD1 aligns across 10 bases. The length of the CDR3 is 15 residues. V trimming: 5 bases; J trimming: 4 bases; junction bases outside the gene matches: 8. The germline V gene encodes CDR1 DFQATT and CDR2 SNEGSKA (reference sequence). The CDR3 nucleotides are TGCAGTGCTGGACCTGGACAGGGGGGAAATCAGCCCCAGCATTTT. It is translated as CSAGPGQGGNQPQHF.

The chain uses TRBV4-2 and TRBJ2-3; no firm D call. Germline values: CDR1 LGHNA, CDR2 YNFKEQ. V was clipped by 2 bases and J by 7 bases, with 16 bases between them. The CDR3 extends over 15 amino acids. The CDR3 DNA reads as TGTGCCAGCAGCCAATATCCGTCGGGTGGCAATACGCAGTATTTT. Its protein is CASSQYPSGGNTQYF.

This clonotype occurred a few times. The V gene is TRBV5-1, the J gene TRBJ2-4; 7 nucleotides agree with TRBD1. CDR1 SGHRS and CDR2 YFSETQ come from the germline V gene. The CDR3 covers 16 residues. Losses at the gene ends were 0 bases for V and 0 bases for J; bases not matched to a gene: 3. Written as DNA, the CDR3 is TGCGCCAGCAGCTTGGCCCCAGGGGGAGCCAAAAACATTCAGTACTTC. Translated: CASSLAPGGAKNIQYF. Using reference TRBV5-1 and TRBJ2-4 for the parts outside the CDR3, the full variable domain is KAGVTQTPRYLIKTRGQQVTLSCSPISGHRSVSWYQQTPGQGLQFLFEYFSETQRNKGNFPGRFSGRQFSNSRSEMNVSTLELGDSALYLCASSLAPGGAKNIQYFGAGTRLSVL.

This clonotype appeared many times. In DNA form, the CDR3 reads TGTGCCAGCACCATCCGTGGCAGGGGTGCGACTGAAGCTTTCTTT. Translating gives CASTIRGRGATEAFF. The V and J genes are TRBV2 and TRBJ1-1, with D maybe TRBD1 (6 bases). From germline, CDR1 is SNHLY and CDR2 FYNNEI. V lost 7 bases, J lost 5 bases, and 20 bases lay in between. The length of the CDR3 is 15 residues.

Only a few counts were recorded for this clonotype. The rearrangement uses TRBV7-9 and TRBJ2-1; 11 bases are shared with TRBD2. V dropped 0 bases and J dropped 8; count of bases not matched to a gene: 6. The CDR3 consists of 16 residues. CDR1 SEHNR and CDR2 FQNEAQ come from the germline V gene (reference sequence). CDR3 region: CASSLALLAGADEQFF. In DNA form, the CDR3 reads TGTGCCAGCAGCTTAGCGCTACTAGCGGGAGCGGATGAGCAGTTCTTC.

There are many counts of this clonotype. The chain links TRBV5-1 to TRBJ2-7; TRBD2 matches 7 bases. Looked up from germline, CDR1 is SGHRS and CDR2 is YFSETQ. The CDR3 contains 14 residues. Trimming at V came to 3 bases and at J to 5 bases, leaving 8 bases not matched to a gene. CDR3 DNA: TGCGCCAGCAGCTCTAATGCGGGAGTGAACGAGCAGTACTTC. Translation: CASSSNAGVNEQYF.

This clonotype was observed many times. The rearrangement links TRBV2 to TRBJ2-1, with TRBD1 identical over 9 bases. CDR1 SNHLY and CDR2 FYNNEI come from the germline V gene. V was pared by 6 bases and J by 3 bases, with 3 bases of the junction left unmatched. The CDR3 spans 14 residues. This chain's CDR3 is CASRGQGHYNEQFF. The CDR3 nucleotides read TGTGCCAGCAGGGGACAGGGCCACTACAATGAGCAGTTCTTC.

J is TRBJ1-2 and V is TRBV3-1, with D unclear. Germline V CDR1 and CDR2: LGHDT, YNNKEL (reference sequence). The CDR3 contains 15 residues. The V gene lost 2 bases and the J gene lost 8 bases, with 18 bases spanning the gap. Here the CDR3 reads CASSQPGRRERGYTF. CDR3 nucleotide sequence: TGTGCCAGCAGCCAACCGGGCAGAAGGGAGAGGGGCTACACCTTC.

In this sample, this clonotype turned up a few times. The rearrangement joins TRBV7-2 to TRBJ2-7, with D possibly being TRBD1 (5 bases). The CDR3 spans 15 residues. The germline V and J ends were trimmed by 4 bases and 2 bases, with 15 bases remaining between them. Per the germline V gene, CDR1 is SGHTA and CDR2 is FQGNSA. CDR3 coding DNA: TGTGCCAGCAGCTCCTGGGGCACGGGCCCCTACGAGCAGTACTTC. Translating it yields CASSSWGTGPYEQYF.